This T cell receptor beta chain was retrieved from a study of response to subunit inactivated influenza vaccine. Study observations and caveats: Few additional T cells are recruited per seasonal influenza vaccination, authors suggested.

TCRdb ran MiXCR on the RT-PCR reads and lists one entry per CDR3 protein. The data hold around 530,000 distinct CDR3 sequences, with 16% observed a single time. As for this clonotype: The antigen remains undetermined.

This clonotype was sampled from a man between 50 and 75 years old who received an inactivated influenza vaccine. Sequencing was performed on CD4+ T cells sorted from PBMCs, taken about 24 months after vaccination.

CDR3 region: CASYAVSYGYTF. CDR3 in DNA: TGTGCCAGTTATGCAGTCTCCTATGGCTACACCTTC. This sequence joins TRBV19 and TRBJ1-2; D gene uncertain. Germline lookup yields CDR1 LNHDA and CDR2 SQIVND (reference sequence). This CDR3 spans 12 amino acids. V was clipped by 8 bases and J by 4 bases, with 11 bases between them.